This is a list of T cell receptor beta chains from one sample in a study of technical replicates of blood from several donors. The data were produced by immunoSEQ multiplex PCR, yet TCRdb's version contains in-frame clones alone and is incomplete. The data contain approximately 29,000 clones, over 85% of them singletons. The source material was PBMCs. The receptors here all came from a human donor in good health. Some clones in this sample may be carry-over from other donors' samples. Each CDR3 is given with its conserved first and last residue. D genes are given only for firm matches. Clone size, where shown, is once, few, many, or a class for clones that have expanded.

TRBJ2-1 . TRBV9 TRBD2 CASSTTGGPVEQFF TGTGCCAGCAGCACCACGGGGGGGCCAGTTGAGCAGTTCTTC
TRBJ1-6 . TRBV25-1 . CASSEGGNSPLHF TGTGCCAGCAGTGAAGGGGGGAATTCACCCCTCCACTTT
TRBJ2-1 . TRBV4-3 . CASSQEEALHYNEQFF TGCGCCAGCAGCCAAGAAGAGGCTCTCCACTACAATGAGCAGTTCTTC
TRBJ2-2 . TRBV11-1 . CASSPSTGNTGELFF TGTGCCAGCAGCCCCTCAACGGGGAACACCGGGGAGCTGTTTTTT
TRBJ2-7 . TRBV14 . CASSQDVSPGFSYEQYF TGTGCCAGCAGCCAAGACGTCAGCCCAGGGTTCTCCTACGAGCAGTACTTC
TRBJ2-5 . TRBV27 . CASRPSPGNPRETQYF TGTGCCTCACGACCTTCACCAGGGAACCCCCGAGAGACCCAGTACTTC
TRBJ2-5 . TRBV7-8 . CASSRTEAQETQYF TGTGCCAGCAGCCGCACCGAGGCACAAGAGACCCAGTACTTC
TRBJ1-2 . TRBV30 TRBD1 CALIQQGSGYTF TGTGCCTTAATCCAACAGGGGAGTGGCTACACCTTC
TRBJ2-1 once TRBV19 TRBD1 CASSIGQGSYNEQFF TGTGCCAGTAGTATTGGACAGGGCAGCTACAATGAGCAGTTCTTC
TRBJ2-1 . TRBV9 TRBD2 CASSPRGLASSYNEQFF TGTGCCAGCAGCCCTCGGGGACTAGCGAGCTCCTACAATGAGCAGTTCTTC
TRBJ2-1 . TRBV27 . CASRGRGRDEQFF TGTGCCAGCAGGGGCAGGGGAAGGGATGAGCAGTTCTTC
TRBJ2-3 . TRBV7-9 . CASSSGVTDTQYF TGTGCCAGCAGCTCCGGGGTCACAGATACGCAGTATTTT